Described below is a single TCR beta chain sequence and its context. Its antigen remains unknown. This specimen belongs to a study of cytomegalovirus exposure and HLA in healthy donors. PCR involved 60 Vbeta and 13 Jbeta primers. Sequenced by immunoSEQ multiplex PCR; TCRdb stores in-frame clones only, minus some. Counted here are under 110,000 clones, around 76% occurring once; the ten biggest clones make up 6.1%. In germline, CDR1 is LGHNA, CDR2 YNFKEQ. Trimming stripped 0 bases from V and 1 base from J, with 11 bases between. The CDR3 covers 16 residues. Overall study findings and caveats: Several of the most significant clusters appeared, in a later analysis, to be linked to common viral pathogens. With DRB1 most and HLA-C fewest, TCR association rates differed between HLA loci in a later analysis.

V and J are TRBV4-2 and TRBJ2-3; the D gene is possibly TRBD2 (6 bases). This clonotype originated in a woman in her forties or fifties in good health and CMV-seropositive. Material for sequencing was PBMCs. The CDR3 spells CASSQDRWEGTDTQYF. In DNA form, the CDR3 reads TGTGCCAGCAGCCAAGATCGATGGGAGGGCACAGATACGCAGTATTTT.